Shown below are 12 T cell receptor beta chains from a single sample sequenced in a study of regulatory T cells in long-lasting Graves disease. For TCR beta, libraries came from iRepertoire HTBI primers and Arm-PCR of CDR3 regions. TCRdb called the multiplex PCR reads again in MiXCR, with one record for every CDR3 protein. Counted here are more than 350,000 distinct CDR3 sequences, over 20% occurring once; the ten biggest clones make up about 13%. Time point reported: persistent/refractory GD, antithyroid drugs over 5 years with positive TRAb. From PBMCs, RNA was extracted and then used to make the TCR library. Source: peripheral blood mononuclear cells (PBMCs), taken when the disease was refractory, from a patient treated with antithyroid drugs. These receptor sequences come from a female donor with Graves disease.

This clonotype was seen repeatedly, ten times or more. This chain links TRBV12-3 or TRBV12-4 with TRBJ1-5, with TRBD1 matching 10 bases. The trim removed 5 bases at V and 1 base at J, leaving 5 bases unmatched. CDR3 length equals 16 residues. As DNA, the CDR3 is TGTGCCAGCAGTCCCGGGACAGGGGTGAGCAATCAGCCCCAGCATTTT. This gives the protein CASSPGTGVSNQPQHF.

This clonotype was picked up many times. The chain recombines TRBV15 with TRBJ2-5; D is unresolved. From germline, CDR1 is LNHNV and CDR2 YYDKDF (reference sequence). V was clipped by 0 bases and J by 2 bases, with 1 base between them. This CDR3 is 12 amino acids long. CDR3 residues: CATSREQETQYF. The CDR3 bases are TGTGCCACCAGCAGAGAGCAAGAGACCCAGTACTTC. The entire variable domain, with the rest obtained from reference TRBV15 and TRBJ2-5, is as follows: DAMVIQNPRYQVTQFGKPVTLSCSQTLNHNVMYWYQQKSSQAPKLLFHYYDKDFNNEADTPDNFQSRRPNTSFCFLDIRSPGLGDTAMYLCATSREQETQYFGPGTRLLVL.

This rearrangement joins TRBV13 to TRBJ2-3; 7 nucleotides agree with TRBD2. Germline assignment: CDR1 PRHDT and CDR2 FYEKMQ (reference sequence). The CDR3 spans 15 residues. With 1 base clipped from V and 4 bases from J, the junction kept 5 bases outside the gene matches. This chain's CDR3 is CASSLDRGSSDTQYF. The DNA of the CDR3 is TGTGCCAGCAGCTTAGACCGCGGGAGTTCAGATACGCAGTATTTT. The complete variable domain, with remaining parts taken from reference TRBV13 and TRBJ2-3, reads AAGVIQSPRHLIKEKRETATLKCYPIPRHDTVYWYQQGPGQDPQFLISFYEKMQSDKGSIPDRFSAQQFSDYHSELNMSSLELGDSALYFCASSLDRGSSDTQYFGPGTRLTVL.

The V call is TRBV30, the J call TRBJ2-1; D may be TRBD2 (5 bases). CDR1 is GTSNPN, CDR2 SVGIG, per germline (reference sequence). The CDR3 totals 12 residues. V was trimmed by 3 bases and J by 8 bases, leaving 11 bases between them. The CDR3 DNA reads as TGTGCCTGGAGCGGGGTAGTGCATGAGCAGTTCTTC. As protein: CAWSGVVHEQFF.

This clonotype was seen a handful of times. The V and J genes are TRBV30 and TRBJ2-7, with D hard to call. The CDR3 covers 13 residues. V gave up 0 bases and J gave up 2 bases, with 8 bases separating them. Germline values: CDR1 GTSNPN, CDR2 SVGIG (reference sequence). The CDR3 nucleotides read TGTGCCTGGAGTGTACCCGGAACCTACGAGCAGTACTTC. This sequence encodes CAWSVPGTYEQYF.

This clonotype was found many times. The J gene is TRBJ2-7, the V gene TRBV5-5; D might be TRBD1 or TRBD2, each matching 7 bases. The germline V gene encodes CDR1 SGHKS and CDR2 YYEKEE (reference sequence). The CDR3 runs 15 residues. Trimming removed 2 bases at V and 6 bases at J, with 18 bases between. CDR3 sequence reads: CASSFEWTGGGEQYF. CDR3 nucleotide sequence: TGTGCCAGCAGCTTTGAGTGGACAGGCGGGGGCGAGCAGTACTTC.

Of note for this clonotype: This may come from a read error, since a much larger clone is one base off. The conserved final phenylalanine or tryptophan is absent from the CDR3, which likely points to a read error. This chain links TRBV6-1 with TRBJ2-5; perhaps TRBD2 as D (6 bases). There are 13 residues in the CDR3. The germline V gene encodes CDR1 MNHNS and CDR2 SASEGT. V lost 6 bases to trimming and J lost 7 bases, with 15 bases between them. This chain's CDR3 is CASRTKEGATQYS. CDR3 bases: TGTGCCAGCAGAACAAAGGAGGGCGCGACCCAGTACTCC.

This chain joins TRBV5-1 and TRBJ1-6, with D maybe TRBD1 (6 bases). The CDR3 runs to 16 residues. CDR1 and CDR2 (germline): SGHRS, YFSETQ. Trimming took 5 bases from V and 10 from J, leaving 22 bases between them. The CDR3 DNA reads TGCGCCAGCAGTCCAGGAGGACAGTCCCTTGGCTCACCCCTCCACTTT. Residues: CASSPGGQSLGSPLHF.

J is TRBJ2-5 and V is TRBV25-1, with D perhaps matching TRBD1 (6 bases). CDR1 and CDR2 from the germline V gene are MGHDK and SYGVNS. The CDR3 consists of 14 residues. V lost 6 bases and J lost 5, with 16 bases in between. This CDR3 reads CASSFPGVRETQYF. In DNA form, the CDR3 reads TGTGCCAGCAGCTTCCCAGGGGTTCGTGAGACCCAGTACTTC.

This clonotype was seen many times. V is TRBV28 and J is TRBJ2-7, with 7 bases lining up with TRBD2. The length of the CDR3 is 14 residues. V gave up 8 bases and J gave up 2 bases; unmatched junction bases: 9. Per germline, CDR1 MDHEN and CDR2 SYDVKM. DNA for the CDR3: TGTGCCAGCGGCGGGACGGGGGGACCCTACGAGCAGTACTTC. This sequence encodes CASGGTGGPYEQYF.

This clonotype has a count of ten or more. This rearrangement joins TRBV10-2 to TRBJ2-7; TRBD1 or TRBD2 may be the D gene (5 bases each). Trimming removed 7 bases from V and 5 bases from J, with 9 bases in between. Germline V gene lookup returns CDR1 WSHSY and CDR2 SAAADI. The CDR3 contains 11 residues. The DNA for the CDR3 is TGCGCCAGCACTCGGGGCCACGAGCAGTACTTC. Protein sequence: CASTRGHEQYF.

This clonotype has at least ten counts. The chain carries TRBV6-1 and TRBJ2-7, with 7 bases lining up with TRBD1. This CDR3 comprises 14 residues. Per germline, CDR1 MNHNS and CDR2 SASEGT. Unmatched junction bases numbered 7, after V lost 6 bases and J lost 2 bases. The CDR3 reads CASSFGTATYEQYF. The CDR3 nucleotides are TGTGCCAGCAGCTTCGGGACAGCAACCTACGAGCAGTACTTC.